One and the same sample provided the 30 T cell receptor beta chains below, sequenced in a study of beta chain features in type 1 diabetes. Sequenced material consisted of expressed TCRB transcripts (all of the isolated RNA was reverse transcribed). Here immunoSEQ multiplex PCR was the method, and the copy in TCRdb shows in-frame clones only, minus some. The sample includes 130,000 or so clones, 9% to 9.5% of them seen just once. Source material: central memory CD4+ T cells from blood. All receptors come from a man aged 18 to 30 in good health.

The chain is built from TRBV11-2 and TRBJ2-2; the D is unclear. The CDR3 runs 11 residues. Germline V gives CDR1 SGHAT, CDR2 FQNNGV. The V end lost 0 bases, the J end lost 14 bases, and 7 bases lay between the germline ends. CDR3: CASSLDSSLFF. In DNA form, the CDR3 reads TGTGCCAGCAGCTTAGATTCTTCTCTGTTTTTT.

The chain carries TRBV7-2 and TRBJ2-2, with a possible D match to TRBD1 (6 bases). The CDR3 is 13 amino acids. Trimming pared 5 bases from V and 7 bases from J, leaving 11 bases between. CDR1 is SGHTA and CDR2 is FQGNSA in the germline V gene. The CDR3 spells CASSPGTIGELFF. The CDR3 coding sequence is TGTGCCAGCAGCCCAGGGACAATCGGGGAGCTGTTTTTT.

This clone was seen only a few times. Other DNA sequences in this sample translate to the same CDR3. This chain connects TRBV11-3 to TRBJ2-7; D unresolved. This CDR3 is 13 amino acids long. Trimming removed 1 base at V and 2 bases at J, with 6 bases between. In germline, CDR1 is SGHNT, CDR2 YENEEA. The chain's CDR3 is CASSLGRTYEQYF. CDR3 DNA: TGTGCCAGCAGCTTAGGGCGGACCTACGAGCAGTACTTC.

The rearrangement uses TRBV15 and TRBJ1-5; D is unclear. Germline V gene data show CDR1 as LNHNV and CDR2 as YYDKDF (reference sequence). The CDR3 spans 15 residues. V lost 0 bases, J lost 6 bases, and 12 bases lay in between. For the CDR3, the DNA is TGTGCCACCAGCAGAGATTACGGGTCCGTTCAGCCCCAGCATTTT. Translation gives CATSRDYGSVQPQHF.

The sample holds a few counts of this clone. J is TRBJ1-2 and V is TRBV2; the D gene is possibly TRBD1 (5 bases). The CDR3 sequence is 14 residues long. The germline gives CDR1 SNHLY, CDR2 FYNNEI. V shed 4 bases and J shed 5 bases, with 14 bases lying between them. Here the CDR3 reads CASSVEDRSYGYTF. In DNA form, the CDR3 reads TGTGCCAGCAGTGTTGAAGACAGATCTTATGGCTACACCTTC.

This clone was detected only a few times. This sequence joins TRBV7-6 and TRBJ1-1; D is unresolved. The CDR3 extends over 13 amino acids. CDR1 and CDR2 from the germline V gene are SGHVS and FNYEAQ. Trimming cost V 5 bases and J 5 bases, with 12 bases left between them. The CDR3 reads CASSPTQFTEAFF. Here the CDR3 DNA reads TGTGCCAGCAGCCCGACACAGTTTACTGAAGCTTTCTTT.

In this sample, this clone turned up many times. The chain links TRBV5-4 to TRBJ2-3, with D possibly matching TRBD2 (5 bases). The ends were cut back, 4 bases at V and 2 bases at J, with 14 bases in the middle. Germline CDR1 SGHNT, CDR2 YYREEE (reference sequence). This CDR3 region has 15 residues. CDR3 coding DNA: TGTGCCAGCAGCCCTGGACTGCTCTACACAGATACGCAGTATTTT. Residues: CASSPGLLYTDTQYF.

This clone turned up a few times. The chain couples TRBV19 to TRBJ1-3, with 7 bases fitting TRBD1. The germline V gene encodes CDR1 LNHDA and CDR2 SQIVND (reference sequence). The CDR3 is made up of 13 amino acids. Unmatched junction bases numbered 7, after V lost 10 bases and J lost 4 bases. CDR3 residues: CATADRSGNTIYF. DNA for the CDR3: TGTGCCACCGCGGACAGGTCGGGAAACACCATATATTTT. Full variable domain (rest looked up from reference TRBV19 and TRBJ1-3): DGGITQSPKYLFRKEGQNVTLSCEQNLNHDAMYWYRQDPGQGLRLIYYSQIVNDFQKGDIAEGYSVSREKKESFPLTVTSAQKNPTAFYLCATADRSGNTIYFGEGSWLTVV.

This clone has only a few counts. The chain carries TRBV18 and TRBJ2-1, with a tentative D call TRBD1 (6 bases). Trimming pared 6 bases from V and 6 bases from J, leaving 15 bases between. The CDR3 has 14 amino acids. Germline V gives CDR1 KGHSH, CDR2 LQKENI. The CDR3 spells CASSPQGPGNEQFF. CDR3 coding DNA: TGTGCCAGCTCCCCTCAGGGGCCGGGCAATGAGCAGTTCTTC. Based on the CDR3 plus reference TRBV18 and TRBJ2-1, the full variable domain is NAGVMQNPRHLVRRRGQEARLRCSPMKGHSHVYWYRQLPEEGLKFMVYLQKENIIDESGMPKERFSAEFPKEGPSILRIQQVVRGDSAAYFCASSPQGPGNEQFFGPGTRLTVL.

J is TRBJ2-2 and V is TRBV18, with 9 bases lining up with TRBD1. Germline trimming cut 2 bases from V and 8 bases from J; bases unmatched to any gene: 9. The CDR3 covers 16 residues. Germline CDR1 KGHSH, CDR2 LQKENI. The CDR3 nucleotides are TGTGCCAGCTCACCAGGGACAGGGCTCAACGCGGGGGAGCTGTTTTTT. Protein: CASSPGTGLNAGELFF. The full variable domain, rest sourced from reference TRBV18 and TRBJ2-2, is NAGVMQNPRHLVRRRGQEARLRCSPMKGHSHVYWYRQLPEEGLKFMVYLQKENIIDESGMPKERFSAEFPKEGPSILRIQQVVRGDSAAYFCASSPGTGLNAGELFFGEGSRLTVL.

The genes are TRBV5-6 and TRBJ1-3; D is unresolved. The CDR3 consists of 15 residues. Trimming removed 2 bases from V and 2 bases from J, with 11 bases in between. CDR1 is SGHDT, CDR2 YYEEEE, per germline. The CDR3 here is CASSLGVRAGNTIYF. In DNA, the CDR3 is TGTGCCAGCAGCTTAGGAGTCCGAGCTGGAAACACCATATATTTT. Full variable domain (missing parts from reference TRBV5-6 and TRBJ1-3): DAGVTQSPTHLIKTRGQQVTLRCSPKSGHDTVSWYQQALGQGPQFIFQYYEEEERQRGNFPDRFSGHQFPNYSSELNVNALLLGDSALYLCASSLGVRAGNTIYFGEGSWLTVV.

The rearrangement joins TRBV4-3 to TRBJ2-1; tentative D call: TRBD2 (5 bases). The CDR3 loop spans 14 amino acids. Germline lookup yields CDR1 LGHNA and CDR2 YSLEER. The germline V and J ends were trimmed by 8 bases and 2 bases, with 13 bases remaining between them. The CDR3 sequence: CASGGSYTYNEQFF. In DNA, the CDR3 is TGCGCCAGCGGAGGCAGCTACACCTACAATGAGCAGTTCTTC.

The gene calls are TRBV7-2 and TRBJ1-1; a possible D gene is TRBD1 (5 bases). Germline V gives CDR1 SGHTA, CDR2 FQGNSA. The CDR3 runs 15 residues. V shed 5 bases and J shed 2 bases, with 15 bases lying between them. The DNA of the CDR3 is TGTGCCAGCAGCCCCGGGGGGGGACGTAACACTGAAGCTTTCTTT. This gives the protein CASSPGGGRNTEAFF.

This chain links TRBV7-2 with TRBJ2-7, with 7 bases lining up with TRBD1. Germline loops: CDR1 SGHTA, CDR2 FQGNSA. The CDR3 has 15 amino acids. Trimming cost V 6 bases and J 0 bases; bases outside gene matches: 8. CDR3 sequence: CASSYDRDPSYEQYF. DNA of the CDR3: TGTGCCAGCAGTTATGACAGGGATCCCTCCTACGAGCAGTACTTC. Using reference TRBV7-2 and TRBJ2-7 for the parts outside the CDR3, the full variable domain is GAGVSQSPSNKVTEKGKDVELRCDPISGHTALYWYRQSLGQGLEFLIYFQGNSAPDKSGLPSDRFSAERTGGSVSTLTIQRTQQEDSAVYLCASSYDRDPSYEQYFGPGTRLTVT.

This clone appeared many times. The rearrangement uses TRBV29-1 and TRBJ1-1; D unclear. Germline V gene data show CDR1 as SQVTM and CDR2 as ANQGSEA. V was pared by 4 bases and J by 4 bases, with 10 bases between. The CDR3 covers 12 residues. In DNA form, the CDR3 reads TGCAGCGTTGTTGAGGGTAGCACTGAAGCTTTCTTT. Encoded protein: CSVVEGSTEAFF.

The gene calls are TRBV11-3 and TRBJ2-5; possible D gene TRBD1, 6 bases. The CDR3 runs to 13 residues. The ends were cut back, 5 bases at V and 7 bases at J, with 14 bases in the middle. Germline V gene sequence: CDR1 SGHNT, CDR2 YENEEA. The CDR3 loop reads CASSTGQMGTQYF. In DNA, the CDR3 is TGTGCCAGCAGCACTGGACAGATGGGGACCCAGTACTTC.

A note on this clone: This specimen includes other DNA sequences encoding the same CDR3. The chain uses TRBV27 and TRBJ2-7; 8 nucleotides line up with TRBD2. The CDR3 has 13 residues. V lost 2 bases to trimming and J lost 4 bases; unmatched junction nucleotides: 1. Germline-derived CDR1 and CDR2 are MNHEY and SMNVEV (reference sequence). The CDR3 nucleotides read TGTGCCAGCAGTTTAAGACTAGCGTACGAGCAGTACTTC. It encodes CASSLRLAYEQYF.

The rearrangement joins TRBV4-3 to TRBJ2-1, with D uncertain. The germline CDR1 and CDR2 sequences are LGHNA and YSLEER. This CDR3 spans 13 amino acids. Trimming removed 0 bases from V and 7 bases from J, with 7 bases in between. The CDR3 loop reads CASSQDHWNEQFF. In nucleotides, the CDR3 is TGCGCCAGCAGCCAAGATCACTGGAATGAGCAGTTCTTC.

This clone was picked up a small number of times. This chain connects TRBV13 to TRBJ2-7; D may be TRBD2 (6 bases). The CDR3 is 13 residues long. In germline, CDR1 is PRHDT, CDR2 FYEKMQ (reference sequence). The V gene lost 5 bases and the J gene lost 5 bases, with 13 bases spanning the gap. The CDR3 region has the DNA TGTGCCAGCAGCCTACAGCCGGGGGACGAGCAGTACTTC. It translates to CASSLQPGDEQYF.

This rearrangement joins TRBV14 to TRBJ2-2, with 8 bases fitting TRBD2. The CDR3 totals 15 residues. Per germline, CDR1 SGHDN and CDR2 FVKESK. Trimming took 2 bases from V and 6 from J; bases not matched to a gene: 5. CDR3 DNA sequence: TGTGCCAGCAGCCAAACGGGGGGGCGAGCCGGGGAGCTGTTTTTT. Its translation is CASSQTGGRAGELFF.

This clone occurred a few times. This rearrangement joins TRBV7-9 to TRBJ1-6, with a possible D match to TRBD1 (6 bases). From germline, CDR1 is SEHNR and CDR2 FQNEAQ (reference sequence). CDR3 length: 15 amino acids. V was cut by 3 bases and J by 8 bases, with 14 bases left in between. Here the CDR3 DNA reads TGTGCCAGCAGCTTGGGGGGGGCGCGTGATTCACCCCTCCACTTT. This encodes CASSLGGARDSPLHF.

This clone was detected only a few times. The rearrangement uses TRBV14 and TRBJ2-1, with a possible D match to TRBD1 (7 bases). Trimming took 3 bases from V and 3 from J, leaving 15 bases between them. CDR1 is SGHDN, CDR2 FVKESK, per germline. The CDR3 totals 16 residues. The CDR3 DNA follows: TGTGCCAGCAGCCAGGGGCGGGACAGCCTCTACAATGAGCAGTTCTTC. It yields the protein CASSQGRDSLYNEQFF.

Written as DNA, the CDR3 is TGTGCCAGCAGCTTAGTGGCAGGGCCAAGCTCCTACGAGCAGTACTTC. It yields the protein CASSLVAGPSSYEQYF. The V call is TRBV7-2, the J call TRBJ2-5; D is perhaps TRBD1 (5 bases). Judging by the DNA end, TRBJ2-7 fits better; the J call may be wrong. The CDR3 sequence is 16 residues long. Germline loops: CDR1 SGHTA, CDR2 FQGNSA.

This clone was found a few times. The chain couples TRBV18 to TRBJ2-5; 7 bases line up with TRBD1. TRBJ2-7 matches the DNA end more closely, so the J call is doubtful. The CDR3 covers 13 residues. Germline loops: CDR1 KGHSH, CDR2 LQKENI. The chain's CDR3 is CASSPGQSYEQYF. CDR3 coding DNA: TGTGCCAGCTCACCGGGACAGTCCTACGAGCAGTACTTC.

The chain is built from TRBV7-9 and TRBJ1-6; D is undetermined. The CDR3 contains 14 residues. From germline, CDR1 is SEHNR and CDR2 FQNEAQ (reference sequence). V was trimmed by 1 base and J by 5 bases, leaving 6 bases between them. The CDR3 spells CASSLDLDNSPLHF. The CDR3, as DNA: TGTGCCAGCAGCTTAGATCTTGATAATTCACCCCTCCACTTT.

The CDR3 loop reads CASHRVGNTEAFF. The CDR3 bases are TGTGCCAGCCACAGGGTTGGGAACACTGAAGCTTTCTTT. The rearrangement links TRBV2 to TRBJ1-1; possibly TRBD1 for D (6 bases). This CDR3 is built from 13 residues. Germline CDR1 reads SNHLY; CDR2 reads FYNNEI. Trimming shortened V by 8 bases and J by 1 base, and 11 bases separated the two germline ends. Full variable domain (rest looked up from reference TRBV2 and TRBJ1-1): EPEVTQTPSHQVTQMGQEVILRCVPISNHLYFYWYRQILGQKVEFLVSFYNNEISEKSEIFDDQFSVERPDGSNFTLKIRSTKLEDSAMYFCASHRVGNTEAFFGQGTRLTVV.

The genes are TRBV5-1 and TRBJ1-2; D gene uncertain. CDR3 length: 11 residues. Between the trimmed V and J ends, which lost 3 bases and 2 bases, there was a span of 2 bases. From germline, CDR1 is SGHRS and CDR2 YFSETQ. DNA of the CDR3: TGCGCCAGCAGCTCGAACTATGGCTACACCTTC. Translating gives CASSSNYGYTF.

This clone was detected only a few times. The gene calls are TRBV9 and TRBJ2-2; 12 bases are shared with TRBD2. The CDR3 spans 17 residues. V shed 6 bases and J 4 bases; nucleotides not matched to a gene: 10. Germline V gene lookup returns CDR1 SGDLS and CDR2 YYNGEE. CDR3 coding DNA: TGTGCCAGCACTGGCGCTAGCGGGGGGGCCCCCACCGGGGAGCTGTTTTTT. Translated, it gives CASTGASGGAPTGELFF.

This clone came up a few times. The gene calls are TRBV2 and TRBJ2-2; D is unresolved. Germline CDR1 is SNHLY and CDR2 is FYNNEI. This CDR3 is 14 amino acids long. V was trimmed by 5 bases and J by 5 bases, leaving 12 bases between them. The CDR3 DNA is TGTGCCAGCAGTTCAGCGTTAGGTACCGGGGAGCTGTTTTTT. This sequence encodes CASSSALGTGELFF.

The table lists this clone with a few counts. This chain joins TRBV7-6 and TRBJ2-5; 7 bases match TRBD1. The CDR3 spans 15 residues. V was clipped by 5 bases and J by 2 bases; unmatched bases: 8. CDR1 is SGHVS and CDR2 is FNYEAQ in the germline V gene. DNA for the CDR3: TGTGCCAGCAGCGCGCAGACAGGGAGTCAAGAGACCCAGTACTTC. This translates into CASSAQTGSQETQYF.